This entry concerns a single T cell receptor beta chain. V trimming: 5 bases; J trimming: 6 bases; junction bases outside the gene matches: 12. Germline CDR1 reads SGHTA; CDR2 reads FQGTGA. The CDR3 is 16 residues long. This entry comes from a study of shared clonotypes between healthy human individuals. Using immunoSEQ multiplex PCR, the repertoire was profiled, and TCRdb retains in-frame clones only, with some absent. The sample has 2.5 million or so clones, around nine tenths seen once. The source of this sequence is a man between 18 and 35 years old in good health. The chain employs TRBV7-3 and TRBJ2-3, with 9 bases lining up with TRBD1. Sample: naive CD4+ T cells sorted from blood. The sample's subset: CD45RA+ positively selected. CDR3 coding DNA: TGTGCCAGCAGCCCAACTCGGGACAGGGCGGCTGATACGCAGTATTTT. The encoded protein is CASSPTRDRAADTQYF.